This T cell receptor (beta chain) is drawn from a study of control samples from healthy donors and cancer patients. CDR1 and CDR2 (germline): LNHDA, SQIVND (reference sequence). V gave up 5 bases and J gave up 5 bases, with 9 bases separating them. This CDR3 is 13 amino acids long. Libraries were prepared by immunoSEQ multiplex PCR; TCRdb keeps only in-frame clonotypes and omits some of them. Here the sample spans under 200,000 clones, around 92% being singletons. The sequence derives from a woman between 25 and 40 years old in good health. The chain employs TRBV19 and TRBJ2-2; possible D gene TRBD1, 7 bases. The sequencing input was blood. The CDR3 here is CASSPGGTGELFF. The DNA for the CDR3 is TGTGCCAGTAGTCCAGGGGGGACCGGGGAGCTGTTTTTT. The variable domain in full, with the rest retrieved from reference TRBV19 and TRBJ2-2, is DGGITQSPKYLFRKEGQNVTLSCEQNLNHDAMYWYRQDPGQGLRLIYYSQIVNDFQKGDIAEGYSVSREKKESFPLTVTSAQKNPTAFYLCASSPGGTGELFFGEGSRLTVL.